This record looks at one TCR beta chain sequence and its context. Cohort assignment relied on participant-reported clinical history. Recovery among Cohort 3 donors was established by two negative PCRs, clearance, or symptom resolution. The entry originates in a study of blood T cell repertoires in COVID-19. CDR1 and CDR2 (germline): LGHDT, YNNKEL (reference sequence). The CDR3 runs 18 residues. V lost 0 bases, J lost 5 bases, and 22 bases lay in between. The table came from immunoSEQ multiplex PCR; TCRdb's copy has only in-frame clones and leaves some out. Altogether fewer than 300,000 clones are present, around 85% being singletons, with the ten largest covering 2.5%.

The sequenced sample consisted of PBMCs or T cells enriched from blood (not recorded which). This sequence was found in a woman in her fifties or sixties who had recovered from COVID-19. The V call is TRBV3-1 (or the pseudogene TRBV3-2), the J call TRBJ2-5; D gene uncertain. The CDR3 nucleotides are TGTGCCAGCAGCCAAGAGTACGACACCCGGCCCAGTATTGAGACCCAGTACTTC. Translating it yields CASSQEYDTRPSIETQYF.